This T cell receptor (beta chain) was found in a study of T cell responses to AZD1222 COVID-19 vaccine. Overall study: Pooled in the analysis were second doses at about 4 or about 12 weeks. Notes on the study in general: Every sample of the repertoires postdated the peak T cell response. A reported finding is that nearly half of spike-specific TCRs target unmutated variant regions. Researchers report vaccine-associated CD4 TCRs spanning spike, with dominance at 160-218 and 743-854.

Measured with immunoSEQ multiplex PCR; TCRdb has only the in-frame clones, and not every one. The sample records tens of thousands of clones, 65% to 85% being singletons. Note on this clone: Its target is unknown.

The TCR comes from an adult in good health. Sequencing used peripheral blood, obtained on day 0 of AZD1222 vaccination.

In DNA form, the CDR3 reads TGTGCCAGCAGTGACGCGACAGGGGGTGGGGACACCGGGGAGCTGTTTTTT. It codes for CASSDATGGGDTGELFF. The genes are TRBV6-4 and TRBJ2-2, with 9 positions matching TRBD1. Germline V gene lookup returns CDR1 MRHNA and CDR2 SNTAGT. The CDR3 spans 17 residues. The V and J ends lost 2 bases and 3 bases, in that order; junction bases with no gene match: 7.